This entry lists 11 T cell receptor beta chains sequenced from one sample in a study of chemoradiotherapy in HPV16-positive cancers. The method was immunoSEQ multiplex PCR; TCRdb's version includes in-frame clones alone and lacks a portion of them. The sample consists of around 8,800 clones, roughly 71% of them appearing once. The sequenced sample was tumor tissue, obtained from a patient who underwent chemoradiotherapy. These receptors were obtained from a human donor with HPV-associated anogenital cancer.

This chain connects TRBV5-4 to TRBJ2-4; 7 nucleotides align to TRBD2. Trimming took 2 bases from V and 1 from J; bases not matched to a gene: 3. Germline-derived CDR1 and CDR2 are SGHNT and YYREEE (reference sequence). The CDR3 extends over 15 amino acids. Here the CDR3 reads CASSLSGVAKNIQYF. In nucleotides, the CDR3 is TGTGCCAGCAGCTTAAGCGGGGTCGCCAAAAACATTCAGTACTTC.

J is TRBJ2-2 and V is TRBV30, with TRBD2 identical over 16 bases. The CDR3 extends over 19 amino acids. V was clipped by 3 bases and J by 0 bases; unmatched bases: 7. Germline V gives CDR1 GTSNPN, CDR2 SVGIG (reference sequence). This CDR3 reads CAWSNPGLAGGPNTGELFF. For the CDR3, the DNA is TGTGCCTGGAGCAATCCGGGACTAGCGGGAGGGCCGAACACCGGGGAGCTGTTTTTT.

This chain joins TRBV15 and TRBJ2-7; 7 bases fit TRBD2. The V gene end was trimmed by 0 bases and the J gene end by 0 bases; junction bases not matched to a gene: 5. The germline V gene has CDR1 LNHNV and CDR2 YYDKDF (reference sequence). The length of the CDR3 is 16 residues. CDR3: CATSRDGGGSSYEQYF. The CDR3 DNA is TGTGCCACCAGCAGAGATGGGGGGGGGAGCTCCTACGAGCAGTACTTC.

This chain links TRBV6-5 with TRBJ1-1; TRBD1 is a possible D gene (5 bases). Germline V CDR1 and CDR2: MNHEY, SVGAGI. The length of the CDR3 is 14 residues. V lost 5 bases and J lost 5, with 15 bases in between. CDR3 protein: CASSLTVPNTEAFF. The CDR3 nucleotides are TGTGCCAGCAGTCTGACAGTACCAAATACTGAAGCTTTCTTT.

The CDR3 nucleotides are TGTGCCAGCAGCCACCAGACAGGCGAAGCTTTCTTT. It is translated as CASSHQTGEAFF. The rearrangement joins TRBV7-9 to TRBJ1-1; D is possibly TRBD1 (6 bases). CDR3 size: 12 residues. V lost 5 bases and J lost 8, with 12 bases in between. CDR1 and CDR2 from the germline V gene are SEHNR and FQNEAQ (reference sequence). The complete variable domain, with remaining parts taken from reference TRBV7-9 and TRBJ1-1, reads DTGVSQNPRHKITKRGQNVTFRCDPISEHNRLYWYRQTLGQGPEFLTYFQNEAQLEKSRLLSDRFSAERPKGSFSTLEIQRTEQGDSAMYLCASSHQTGEAFFGQGTRLTVV.

This clone was recorded a few times. The chain employs TRBV5-1 and TRBJ1-2; D is unresolved. CDR3 size: 13 residues. Germline values: CDR1 SGHRS, CDR2 YFSETQ. The V gene lost 0 bases and the J gene lost 2 bases, with 5 bases spanning the gap. The DNA of the CDR3 is TGCGCCAGCAGCTTGGGGGAGAACTATGGCTACACCTTC. Translated, it gives CASSLGENYGYTF.

The chain employs TRBV5-1 and TRBJ2-1; 7 bases map to TRBD1. V lost 3 bases to trimming and J lost 4 bases; unmatched junction nucleotides: 10. The germline V gene encodes CDR1 SGHRS and CDR2 YFSETQ. The CDR3 runs 16 residues. This CDR3 reads CASSYGTAVRYNEQFF. The CDR3 DNA reads TGCGCCAGCAGCTACGGGACAGCGGTCCGATACAATGAGCAGTTCTTC. The complete variable domain, with remaining parts taken from reference TRBV5-1 and TRBJ2-1, reads KAGVTQTPRYLIKTRGQQVTLSCSPISGHRSVSWYQQTPGQGLQFLFEYFSETQRNKGNFPGRFSGRQFSNSRSEMNVSTLELGDSALYLCASSYGTAVRYNEQFFGPGTRLTVL.

The CDR3 DNA is TGTGCCAGCTTTGGACAAGTGAACACTGAAGCTTTCTTT. Residues: CASFGQVNTEAFF. V is TRBV6-5 and J is TRBJ1-1; D might be TRBD1 (5 bases). This CDR3 has 13 residues. V dropped 8 bases and J dropped 0 bases, with 10 bases sitting between them. CDR1 and CDR2 (germline): MNHEY, SVGAGI.

The J gene is TRBJ1-2, the V gene TRBV7-9; D might be TRBD1 (6 bases). The CDR3 extends over 14 amino acids. The V end was cut by 5 bases, the J end by 2 bases, with 12 bases between. Germline loops: CDR1 SEHNR, CDR2 FQNEAQ (reference sequence). The CDR3, as DNA: TGTGCCAGCAGCCTGGGGGGCGAGAACTATGGCTACACCTTC. This gives the protein CASSLGGENYGYTF.

The CDR3 is CASSLGDSEKLFF. Here the CDR3 DNA reads TGTGCCAGCAGTTTAGGCGATAGTGAAAAACTGTTTTTT. The chain couples TRBV27 to TRBJ1-4; D is unclear. The germline V gene encodes CDR1 MNHEY and CDR2 SMNVEV (reference sequence). Trimming left V 2 bases short and J 7 bases short, with 8 bases between. The CDR3 covers 13 residues.

The chain is built from TRBV19 and TRBJ2-3; D is uncertain. CDR1 is LNHDA and CDR2 is SQIVND in the germline V gene (reference sequence). The CDR3 consists of 13 residues. V shed 1 base and J shed 6 bases, with 8 bases lying between them. Here the CDR3 DNA reads TGTGCCAGTAGTATAGGCCGGTGGGATACGCAGTATTTT. As protein: CASSIGRWDTQYF. Drawing the rest from reference TRBV19 and TRBJ2-3, the complete variable domain is DGGITQSPKYLFRKEGQNVTLSCEQNLNHDAMYWYRQDPGQGLRLIYYSQIVNDFQKGDIAEGYSVSREKKESFPLTVTSAQKNPTAFYLCASSIGRWDTQYFGPGTRLTVL.